This T cell receptor beta chain was obtained from a study of radiation and T cells in renal cell carcinoma. Study overall: Nephrectomy followed 15 Gy stereotactic body radiation by 4 weeks.

The time point here: blood 2 weeks post-SBRT. Treatment meaning: 15 Gy SBRT to primary tumor, nephrectomy 4 weeks later. After SBRT, blood was collected at 2 and 4 weeks, plus baseline. This renal cell carcinoma was of the clear cell type. The CDR3 has 11 residues. Trimming removed 1 base from V and 8 bases from J, with 1 base in between. Data came from immunoSEQ multiplex PCR; TCRdb stores just in-frame clones and leaves some out. The table shows 100,000 to 150,000 clones, with around 82% occurring only once. The study's findings and limits: Top tumor clonotypes rose in blood 2 weeks post-radiation, then contracted.

Note on this clone: Its antigen is not identified.

The chain joins TRBV5-3 to TRBJ1-6; D is undetermined. TRBV5-3 is an ORF for which the function is uncertain. Sequencing used blood, obtained from a patient whose treatment included radiotherapy and nephrectomy. The receptor was derived from a man aged 50 or older with renal cell carcinoma. The CDR3 loop is CARSLYSPLHF. The CDR3, as DNA: TGTGCCAGAAGCTTGTATTCACCCCTCCACTTT.